These T cell receptor beta chains were read from a single sample in a study of cytomegalovirus exposure and HLA in healthy donors. TCRdb keeps only in-frame clones here, not all; method: immunoSEQ multiplex PCR. The repertoire includes about 190,000 clones, around 86% of them detected once, and 1.6% sits in the top ten. Sequenced: PBMCs. These receptors were obtained from a man in his fifties or sixties in good health and CMV-seronegative. CDR3s include the opening cysteine and the closing phenylalanine or tryptophan. A D gene is named only where the DNA matches it firmly. Not all rows give a size; the values are once, few, many and, for expanded clones, a class.

>TRBV25-1|TRBJ1-2|-|-
CASSESPGSGYTF
TGTGCCAGCAGTGAATCCCCAGGGTCTGGCTACACCTTC
>TRBV5-1|TRBJ2-7|once|TRBD2
CASSPGTRGYEQYF
TGCGCCAGCAGCCCCGGGACTAGGGGCTACGAGCAGTACTTC
>TRBV6-5|TRBJ1-2|-|-
CASTRGGENYGYTF
TGTGCCAGCACCCGGGGGGGGGAAAACTATGGCTACACCTTC
>TRBV18|TRBJ1-1|few|-
CASSPPAEGTNTEAFF
TGTGCCAGCTCACCACCGGCGGAGGGTACGAACACTGAAGCTTTCTTT
>TRBV7-2|TRBJ1-1|-|-
CASSLVAGVNTEAFF
TGTGCCAGCAGCTTAGTGGCGGGGGTTAACACTGAAGCTTTCTTT
>TRBV19|TRBJ1-2|-|-
CASSRQSSNYGYTF
TGTGCCAGTAGTAGACAGTCCTCTAACTATGGCTACACCTTC
>TRBV27|TRBJ2-3|-|TRBD2
CASSPWTSRSTDTQYF
TGTGCCAGCAGTCCCTGGACTAGTCGGAGCACAGATACGCAGTATTTT
>TRBV7-2|TRBJ2-3|-|TRBD2
CASSLTRASGGSDTQYF
TGTGCCAGCAGCTTAACTCGCGCTAGCGGGGGGTCAGATACGCAGTATTTT
>TRBV5-1|TRBJ1-2|-|TRBD1
CASGFRGDRPAGYTF
TGCGCCAGCGGGTTCCGGGGGGACAGGCCAGCTGGCTACACCTTC
>TRBV18|TRBJ2-2|-|-
CASSKRQSNTGELFF
TGTGCCAGCTCAAAAAGACAGTCGAACACCGGGGAGCTGTTTTTT
>TRBV19|TRBJ1-5|-|TRBD1
CASSRQGARSQPQHF
TGTGCCAGTAGTCGACAGGGGGCGCGGAGTCAGCCCCAGCATTTT
>TRBV4-1|TRBJ2-7|-|-
CASRGVDLLSYEQYF
TGCGCCAGCAGGGGAGTAGACTTACTCTCCTACGAGCAGTACTTC
>TRBV5-6|TRBJ1-5|-|-
CASSWMSGGAGQPQHF
TGTGCCAGCAGCTGGATGTCGGGGGGGGCTGGTCAGCCCCAGCATTTT
>TRBV2|TRBJ2-7|-|TRBD2
CASSGSSGGASYEQYF
TGTGCCAGCAGTGGTTCTAGCGGGGGAGCCTCCTACGAGCAGTACTTC
>TRBV7-9|TRBJ2-5|once|TRBD2
CASSLGVTSGGEETQYF
TGTGCCAGCAGCTTAGGTGTGACTAGCGGGGGGGAAGAGACCCAGTACTTC
>TRBV5-1|TRBJ2-1|-|TRBD1
CASSPQGVNTNEQFF
TGCGCCAGCAGCCCCCAGGGGGTCAATACAAATGAGCAGTTCTTC
>TRBV7-9|TRBJ1-4|-|TRBD1
CSSSFDRGLDEKLFF
TGTTCCAGCAGCTTCGACAGGGGGTTAGATGAAAAACTGTTTTTT
>TRBV9|TRBJ2-1|-|TRBD2
CASSVGLGTSGRAKNNEQFF
TGTGCCAGCAGCGTAGGGCTGGGGACTAGCGGGAGGGCCAAGAACAATGAGCAGTTCTTC
>TRBV5-1|TRBJ2-3|-|TRBD2
CASSLVSGGTDTQYF
TGCGCCAGCAGCTTGGTAAGCGGGGGAACAGATACGCAGTATTTT
>TRBV25-1|TRBJ2-7|-|-
CASSATASYEQYF
TGTGCCAGCAGTGCTACAGCTTCCTACGAGCAGTACTTC
>TRBV4-1|TRBJ1-3|few|-
CASSQLGHDLNTIYF
TGCGCCAGCAGCCAACTGGGACACGATCTAAACACCATATATTTT
>TRBV5-6|TRBJ2-3|-|TRBD2
CASSLALADTDTQYF
TGTGCCAGCAGCTTGGCACTAGCGGACACAGATACGCAGTATTTT
>TRBV2|TRBJ2-1|-|-
CASRGAWSSYNEQFF
TGTGCCAGCAGGGGGGCATGGAGCTCCTACAATGAGCAGTTCTTC
>TRBV30|TRBJ2-1|-|TRBD2
CAWSEQRGYNEQFF
TGTGCCTGGAGTGAGCAGCGGGGCTACAATGAGCAGTTCTTC
>TRBV4-2|TRBJ1-2|-|-
CASSQVIREGGYTF
TGTGCCAGCAGCCAAGTGATCAGGGAGGGGGGCTACACCTTC
>TRBV5-1|TRBJ2-5|once|-
CASSSRPDSREETQYF
TGCGCCAGCAGCTCGCGACCCGACTCGAGAGAGGAGACCCAGTACTTC
>TRBV4-3|TRBJ1-4|-|-
CASSQMPDLNEKLFF
TGCGCCAGCAGCCAAATGCCAGATCTCAATGAAAAACTGTTTTTT
>TRBV30|TRBJ1-2|-|-
CAWSAQGRAYGYTF
TGTGCCTGGAGTGCCCAGGGCAGGGCTTATGGCTACACCTTC
>TRBV11-2|TRBJ2-7|-|-
CASSLASKFYEQYF
TGTGCCAGCAGCTTAGCCAGTAAATTCTACGAGCAGTACTTC
>TRBV23-1|TRBJ1-1|-|-
CASSLGRKNTEAFF
TGCGCCAGCAGTCTAGGCAGGAAGAACACTGAAGCTTTCTTT
>TRBV5-1|TRBJ1-1|-|-
CASSFSRGSAEAFF
TGCGCCAGCAGCTTCTCCCGGGGATCCGCTGAAGCTTTCTTT
>TRBV28|TRBJ1-2|-|-
CASTPRGGSYGYTF
TGTGCCAGCACTCCTCGGGGGGGTAGCTATGGCTACACCTTC
>TRBV28|TRBJ1-3|-|-
CASSLSFGGAGYSGNTIYF
TGTGCCAGCAGTTTAAGTTTCGGCGGGGCAGGCTACTCTGGAAACACCATATATTTT
>TRBV4-2|TRBJ1-5|-|-
CASSQDPFQPQHF
TGTGCCAGCAGCCAAGATCCATTCCAGCCCCAGCATTTT
>TRBV28|TRBJ2-7|-|-
CASSSQVSSYEQYF
TGTGCCAGCAGTTCGCAGGTGAGCTCCTACGAGCAGTACTTC
>TRBV2|TRBJ2-3|-|TRBD2
CASNQGLAGDTQYF
TGTGCCAGCAATCAAGGACTAGCGGGAGATACGCAGTATTTT
>TRBV29-1|TRBJ2-5|-|TRBD1
CSVYSTGETQYF
TGCAGCGTTTACTCGACAGGGGAGACCCAGTACTTC
>TRBV11-2|TRBJ2-1|-|-
CASSGLSGSRDEQFF
TGTGCCAGCAGTGGTCTTAGCGGATCCCGCGATGAGCAGTTCTTC
>TRBV27|TRBJ1-5|few|TRBD1
CASSLTGASNQPQHF
TGTGCCAGCAGCTTAACAGGGGCTAGCAATCAGCCCCAGCATTTT
>TRBV4-1|TRBJ1-5|-|-
CASSQTGTPYNQPQHF
TGCGCCAGCAGCCAGACCGGGACTCCTTACAATCAGCCCCAGCATTTT
>TRBV7-3|TRBJ1-1|-|TRBD1
CASSLTTGMNTEAFF
TGTGCCAGCAGCTTAACGACAGGGATGAACACTGAAGCTTTCTTT
>TRBV6-5|TRBJ1-1|-|-
CASREDWAKNTEAFF
TGTGCCAGCAGAGAGGACTGGGCAAAGAACACTGAAGCTTTCTTT
>TRBV5-1|TRBJ2-7|-|TRBD2
CASSSGGPGLGGHEQYF
TGCGCCAGCAGCTCGGGAGGGCCGGGACTAGGAGGTCACGAGCAGTACTTC
>TRBV9|TRBJ2-7|-|-
CASSSSPASEQYF
TGTGCCAGCAGCTCTAGCCCTGCTTCCGAGCAGTACTTC
>TRBV7-2|TRBJ2-5|-|-
CASSYSGYQETQYF
TGTGCCAGCAGCTACAGCGGGTACCAAGAGACCCAGTACTTC
>TRBV7-9|TRBJ1-1|-|TRBD1
CASRAILGTGDTEAFF
TGTGCCAGCAGGGCTATACTCGGGACAGGGGACACTGAAGCTTTCTTT
>TRBV19|TRBJ1-1|once|-
CASSEGINREIAFF
TGTGCCAGTAGTGAAGGCATTAACAGGGAAATAGCTTTCTTT
>TRBV5-1|TRBJ2-1|once|TRBD2
CASGRLAGRDNEQFF
TGCGCCAGCGGAAGACTAGCGGGGAGGGACAATGAGCAGTTCTTC
>TRBV11-2|TRBJ2-7|-|-
CASSRVYEQYF
TGTGCCAGCAGCCGGGTCTACGAGCAGTACTTC
>TRBV11-1|TRBJ2-2|-|TRBD2
CASSFRGLAGGLNTGELFF
TGTGCCAGCAGCTTCCGGGGACTAGCGGGGGGTTTGAACACCGGGGAGCTGTTTTTT
>TRBV11-2|TRBJ2-5|few|TRBD1
CASSRQQGIQETQYF
TGTGCCAGCAGCCGGCAACAGGGGATTCAAGAGACCCAGTACTTC
>TRBV4-2|TRBJ2-3|once|-
CASSRGRLAEIGPDTQYF
TGTGCCAGCAGCCGAGGTAGATTAGCGGAGATAGGACCAGATACGCAGTATTTT